This T cell receptor beta chain was observed in a study of glioma-infiltrating T cells. Background on the study: Approximately 990,000 peripheral T cells were targeted at roughly 4- to 11-fold coverage. General study results and limits: Patients with low tissue-blood divergence carried a signature set of shared blood CDR3 motifs.

The CDR3 totals 12 residues. From germline, CDR1 is MDHEN and CDR2 SYDVKM. Amplification of TCR alpha and beta CDR3 regions from RNA used iRepertoire nested multiplex PCR. Tissue mRNA or PBMC total RNA, about 90-450 ng, went into one-step reverse transcription and amplification. TCRdb ran MiXCR on the multiplex PCR reads and lists one entry per CDR3 protein. The sample consists of around 350,000 distinct CDR3 sequences, 41% of them appearing once. Details on this clonotype: Its matching antigen is unknown. This sequence may be a read error, since a much larger clone differs from it by one base.

This TCR was recovered from a human donor with low-grade glioma or glioblastoma, undergoing nonglioma brain surgery, or in good health (not recorded which). The J gene is TRBJ1-1, the V gene TRBV28; 7 nucleotides match TRBD1. Material for sequencing was glioma tissue, nonneoplastic brain tissue, or PBMCs (not recorded which). This CDR3 is CASRDRNTKAFF. CDR3 sequence (DNA): TGTGCCAGCAGGGACAGGAACACTAAAGCTTTCTTT.